The 20 T cell receptor beta chains presented below share a single source sample, sequenced in a study of T cell repertoires in cytomegalovirus infection. These receptors lack a known antigen. From the reads, TCRdb called clonotypes with MiXCR, one entry per CDR3 protein. This table has about 310,000 distinct CDR3 sequences, more than 20% appearing once. The input for sequencing was cultured PBMCs, taken from culture after CMV antigen stimulation. These receptors all stem from a human donor in good health (CMV status not recorded). Some clones in this sample may be carry-over from other donors' samples.

The rearrangement joins TRBV5-1 to TRBJ2-3; 10 positions agree with TRBD2. This CDR3 has 17 residues. With V trimmed by 0 bases and J by 2 bases, 6 bases remained unmatched. Per the germline V gene, CDR1 is SGHRS and CDR2 is YFSETQ. The CDR3 coding sequence is TGCGCCAGCAGCTTGGATCCAGCGGGGGGGTCCACAGATACGCAGTATTTT. Protein: CASSLDPAGGSTDTQYF.

This clonotype was observed a handful of times. The V and J genes are TRBV12-3 or TRBV12-4 and TRBJ2-1, with D perhaps TRBD2 (6 bases). Deletions cut 5 bases from V and 2 bases from J, with 13 bases between. The CDR3 spans 15 residues. CDR3 loop: CASSPGDSPYNEQFF. The CDR3 DNA reads as TGTGCCAGCAGTCCCGGGGACTCCCCCTACAATGAGCAGTTCTTC.

This clonotype has ten or more counts. The V call is TRBV7-6, the J call TRBJ1-1; 9 nucleotides line up with TRBD1. CDR3 length equals 16 residues. Looked up from germline, CDR1 is SGHVS and CDR2 is FNYEAQ. With V trimmed by 2 bases and J by 3 bases, 7 bases remained unmatched. The CDR3, as DNA: TGTGCCAGCAGCTTACGGGACAGGGATGCCGACACTGAAGCTTTCTTT. Its translation is CASSLRDRDADTEAFF. Drawing the rest from reference TRBV7-6 and TRBJ1-1, the complete variable domain is GAGVSQSPRYKVTKRGQDVALRCDPISGHVSLYWYRQALGQGPEFLTYFNYEAQQDKSGLPNDRFSAERPEGSISTLTIQRTEQRDSAMYRCASSLRDRDADTEAFFGQGTRLTVV.

V usage is TRBV6-5 and J usage is TRBJ2-5, with 8 positions matching TRBD1. After removal of 8 bases from V and 1 base from J, the junction contained 3 bases not matched to a gene. Germline values: CDR1 MNHEY, CDR2 SVGAGI. The CDR3 length is 13 residues. This chain's CDR3 is CASEDRVQETQYF. The DNA of the CDR3 is TGTGCCAGCGAGGACAGGGTCCAAGAGACCCAGTACTTC.

This clonotype was observed a handful of times. DNA of the CDR3: TGTGCCAGTAGTTCAAACATGCACCCGGGGAGGACTGAAGCTTTCTTT. Its translation: CASSSNMHPGRTEAFF. The genes are TRBV19 and TRBJ1-1, with D unresolved. The CDR3 runs to 16 residues. V was clipped by 5 bases and J by 5 bases, with 21 bases between them. Looked up from germline, CDR1 is LNHDA and CDR2 is SQIVND (reference sequence).

The rearrangement links TRBV7-8 to TRBJ2-7, with 7 nucleotides matching TRBD2. V gave up 6 bases and J gave up 7 bases; unmatched junction bases: 15. CDR1 and CDR2 from the germline V gene are SGHVS and FQNEAQ. The CDR3 runs to 15 residues. In nucleotides, the CDR3 is TGTGCCAGCAGACCCGCGCTAGCGGAGGTGGGGGAGCAGTACGTC. Its protein is CASRPALAEVGEQYV.

V gene TRBV7-2 combines with J gene TRBJ1-2, with a tentative D call TRBD1 (5 bases). Trimming stripped 0 bases from V and 3 bases from J, with 11 bases between. There are 15 residues in the CDR3. Germline V CDR1 and CDR2: SGHTA, FQGNSA. The CDR3 coding sequence is TGTGCCAGCAGCTTAGCGCAGGGAACTTACTATGGCTACACCTTC. The encoded protein is CASSLAQGTYYGYTF.

The chain has TRBV9 and TRBJ2-3, with D uncertain. V lost 0 bases and J lost 2, with 4 bases in between. The germline V gene has CDR1 SGDLS and CDR2 YYNGEE. The CDR3 runs to 13 residues. The CDR3 sequence: CASSVAPTDTQYF. CDR3 coding DNA: TGTGCCAGCAGCGTAGCGCCCACAGATACGCAGTATTTT.

This clonotype showed up many times. The V gene is TRBV12-5, the J gene TRBJ1-1; tentatively, D is TRBD1 (6 bases). The CDR3 totals 16 residues. V lost 0 bases to trimming and J lost 0 bases, with 11 bases between them. CDR1 and CDR2 from the germline V gene are LGHNT and FRNRAP. The CDR3 protein is CASGLVLDRMNTEAFF. As DNA, the CDR3 is TGTGCTAGTGGTTTGGTACTCGACAGGATGAACACTGAAGCTTTCTTT.

Only a few counts were recorded for this clonotype. The chain employs TRBV9 and TRBJ2-7, with D tentatively TRBD1 (5 bases). Germline V gene lookup returns CDR1 SGDLS and CDR2 YYNGEE. The CDR3 is made up of 14 amino acids. Deletions cut 0 bases from V and 6 bases from J, with 13 bases between. The CDR3 sequence is CASSVGGQGIEQYF. Here the CDR3 DNA reads TGTGCCAGCAGCGTAGGTGGGCAGGGCATCGAGCAGTACTTC.

This clonotype has just a few counts. This chain connects TRBV7-2 to TRBJ2-7, with unresolved D. Deletions cut 1 base from V and 1 base from J, with 8 bases between. Germline V gives CDR1 SGHTA, CDR2 FQGNSA. This CDR3 contains 14 residues. The CDR3 is CASSLVGRSYEQYF. Here the CDR3 DNA reads TGTGCCAGCAGCTTAGTGGGCAGATCCTACGAGCAGTACTTC. The complete variable domain, with remaining parts taken from reference TRBV7-2 and TRBJ2-7, reads GAGVSQSPSNKVTEKGKDVELRCDPISGHTALYWYRQSLGQGLEFLIYFQGNSAPDKSGLPSDRFSAERTGGSVSTLTIQRTQQEDSAVYLCASSLVGRSYEQYFGPGTRLTVT.

V gene TRBV20-1 combines with J gene TRBJ2-2, with 7 bases matching TRBD1. Germline V lookup: CDR1 DFQATT, CDR2 SNEGSKA (reference sequence). Trimming cost V 3 bases and J 1 base; bases outside gene matches: 5. CDR3 length: 15 amino acids. CDR3 region: CSASAGGRNTGELFF. CDR3 DNA: TGCAGTGCTAGTGCAGGGGGAAGGAACACCGGGGAGCTGTTTTTT.

This clonotype was counted many times. This chain uses TRBV7-9 with TRBJ2-1; 9 bases are shared with TRBD2. Germline V gene sequence: CDR1 SEHNR, CDR2 FQNEAQ (reference sequence). This CDR3 is built from 16 residues. J gave up 4 bases and V 1 base, and 5 bases lay outside the gene matches. The CDR3 is CASSLVRLAVYNEQFF. The DNA for the CDR3 is TGTGCCAGCAGCTTAGTGAGACTAGCGGTTTACAATGAGCAGTTCTTC.

V usage is TRBV20-1 and J usage is TRBJ1-1; 7 nucleotides match TRBD1. V was pared by 2 bases and J by 5 bases, with 5 bases of the junction left unmatched. The germline gives CDR1 DFQATT, CDR2 SNEGSKA (reference sequence). This CDR3 is built from 13 residues. The CDR3 DNA reads TGCAGTGCTAGAAAGACAGGGACGACTGAAGCTTTCTTT. Its translation: CSARKTGTTEAFF.

The V call is TRBV15, the J call TRBJ1-1; D is unresolved. V was clipped by 0 bases and J by 1 base, with 9 bases between them. In germline, CDR1 is LNHNV, CDR2 YYDKDF (reference sequence). The CDR3 runs to 15 residues. The chain's CDR3 is CATSRDYDTNTEAFF. The CDR3 DNA reads TGTGCCACCAGCAGAGATTATGACACGAACACTGAAGCTTTCTTT.

This clonotype has just one count. This chain uses TRBV19 with TRBJ2-1, with 13 nucleotides matching TRBD2. J gave up 7 bases and V 4 bases, and 16 bases lay outside the gene matches. The length of the CDR3 is 19 residues. Germline CDR1 reads LNHDA; CDR2 reads SQIVND (reference sequence). The CDR3 DNA sequence: TGTGCCAGTAGTAGACCACTTGGACTAGCGGGAGTTTCAGGGAATGAGCAGTTCTTC. This codes for CASSRPLGLAGVSGNEQFF.

In its sample, this clonotype was seen a few times. The CDR3 DNA is TGCAGCGTTGAACTAGCGCCTTTAACGCAGTATTTT. Its translation: CSVELAPLTQYF. The rearrangement joins TRBV29-1 to TRBJ2-3; D perhaps matches TRBD2 (6 bases). Germline CDR1 reads SQVTM; CDR2 reads ANQGSEA. Trimming left V 2 bases short and J 9 bases short, with 12 bases between. This CDR3 comprises 12 residues.

The table lists this clonotype with many counts. V and J are TRBV7-2 and TRBJ1-2; a weak D match, TRBD1 (6 bases). The CDR3 length is 17 residues. V lost 1 base, J lost 0 bases, and 15 bases lay in between. Germline CDR1 reads SGHTA; CDR2 reads FQGNSA. CDR3 sequence (DNA): TGTGCCAGCAGCTTAGTGGGGGGGGCACCCTCTAACTATGGCTACACCTTC. Translated, it gives CASSLVGGAPSNYGYTF.

The chain uses TRBV4-1 and TRBJ2-3; 8 bases agree with TRBD2. The V and J ends lost 5 bases and 2 bases, in that order; junction bases with no gene match: 9. The CDR3 runs to 16 residues. The germline CDR1 and CDR2 sequences are MGHRA and YSYEKL. CDR3: CASSSRAAGATDTQYF. The DNA for the CDR3 is TGCGCCAGCAGCTCCCGAGCAGCGGGGGCCACAGATACGCAGTATTTT.

This clonotype was observed at least ten times. The chain couples TRBV7-2 to TRBJ2-7; D is undetermined. The germline V gene encodes CDR1 SGHTA and CDR2 FQGNSA. The CDR3 runs to 15 residues. V was shortened by 3 bases and J by 4 bases, with 16 bases between the two germline ends. Here the CDR3 reads CASSLLPQGKYEQYF. In nucleotides, the CDR3 is TGTGCCAGCAGCTTGTTGCCCCAAGGGAAGTACGAGCAGTACTTC.